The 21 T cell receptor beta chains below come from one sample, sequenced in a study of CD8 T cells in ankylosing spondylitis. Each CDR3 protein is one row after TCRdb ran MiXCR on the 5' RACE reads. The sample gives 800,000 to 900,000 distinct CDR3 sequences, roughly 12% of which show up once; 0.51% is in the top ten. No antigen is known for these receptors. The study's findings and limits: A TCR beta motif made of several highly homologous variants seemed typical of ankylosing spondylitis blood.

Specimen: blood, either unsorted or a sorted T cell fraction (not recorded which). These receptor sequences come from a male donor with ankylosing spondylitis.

The CDR3 region has the DNA TGTGCCAGCAGCCCCCGCACGGGGCGGTACTCCTACGAGCAGTACTTC. Protein: CASSPRTGRYSYEQYF. The J gene is TRBJ2-7, the V gene TRBV9; D possibly matches TRBD1 or TRBD2 (5 bases each). This CDR3 spans 16 amino acids. Deletions cut 4 bases from V and 0 bases from J, with 17 bases between. Germline V gene data show CDR1 as SGDLS and CDR2 as YYNGEE. The variable domain in full, completed from reference TRBV9 and TRBJ2-7, reads DSGVTQTPKHLITATGQRVTLRCSPRSGDLSVYWYQQSLDQGLQFLIQYYNGEERAKGNILERFSAQQFPDLHSELNLSSLELGDSALYFCASSPRTGRYSYEQYFGPGTRLTVT.

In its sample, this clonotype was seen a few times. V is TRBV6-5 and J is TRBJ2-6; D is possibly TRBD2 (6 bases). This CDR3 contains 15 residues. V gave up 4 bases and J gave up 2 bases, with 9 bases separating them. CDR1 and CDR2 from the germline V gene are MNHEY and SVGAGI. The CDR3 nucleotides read TGTGCCAGCAGTTCGGGCGGGACTGGGGCCAACGTCCTGACTTTC. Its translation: CASSSGGTGANVLTF.

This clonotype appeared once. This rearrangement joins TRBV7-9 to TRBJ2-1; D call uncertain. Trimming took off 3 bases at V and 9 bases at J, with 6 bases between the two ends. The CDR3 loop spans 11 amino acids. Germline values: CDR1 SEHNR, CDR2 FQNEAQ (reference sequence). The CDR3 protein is CASSFLTEQFF. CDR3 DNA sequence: TGTGCCAGCAGCTTTCTCACTGAGCAGTTCTTC. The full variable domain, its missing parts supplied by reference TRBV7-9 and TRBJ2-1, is DTGVSQNPRHKITKRGQNVTFRCDPISEHNRLYWYRQTLGQGPEFLTYFQNEAQLEKSRLLSDRFSAERPKGSFSTLEIQRTEQGDSAMYLCASSFLTEQFFGPGTRLTVL.

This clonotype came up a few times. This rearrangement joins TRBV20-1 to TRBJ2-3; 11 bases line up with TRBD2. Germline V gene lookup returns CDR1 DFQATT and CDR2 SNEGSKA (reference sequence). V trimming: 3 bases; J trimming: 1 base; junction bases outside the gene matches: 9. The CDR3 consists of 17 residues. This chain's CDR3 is CSARDPGTSGRTDTQYF. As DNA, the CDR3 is TGCAGTGCTAGGGACCCCGGGACTAGCGGCCGCACAGATACGCAGTATTTT.

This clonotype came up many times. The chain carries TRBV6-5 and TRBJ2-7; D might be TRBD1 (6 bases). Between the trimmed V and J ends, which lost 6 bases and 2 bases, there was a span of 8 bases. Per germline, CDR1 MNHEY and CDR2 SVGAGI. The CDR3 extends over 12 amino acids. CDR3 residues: CASSRDTYEQYF. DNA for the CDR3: TGTGCCAGCAGCCGGGACACCTACGAGCAGTACTTC.

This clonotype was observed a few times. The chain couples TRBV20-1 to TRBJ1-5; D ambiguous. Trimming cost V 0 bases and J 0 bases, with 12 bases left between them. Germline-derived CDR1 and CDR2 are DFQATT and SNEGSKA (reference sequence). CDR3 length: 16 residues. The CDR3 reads CSARDSAQLSNQPQHF. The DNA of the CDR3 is TGCAGTGCTAGAGATTCGGCTCAGCTTAGCAATCAGCCCCAGCATTTT.

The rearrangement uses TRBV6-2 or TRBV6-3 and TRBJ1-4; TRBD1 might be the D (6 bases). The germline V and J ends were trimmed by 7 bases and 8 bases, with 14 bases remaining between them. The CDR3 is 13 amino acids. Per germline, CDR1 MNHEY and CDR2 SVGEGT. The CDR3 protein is CASMDSDYEKLFF. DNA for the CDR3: TGTGCCAGCATGGACAGCGACTACGAAAAACTGTTTTTT.

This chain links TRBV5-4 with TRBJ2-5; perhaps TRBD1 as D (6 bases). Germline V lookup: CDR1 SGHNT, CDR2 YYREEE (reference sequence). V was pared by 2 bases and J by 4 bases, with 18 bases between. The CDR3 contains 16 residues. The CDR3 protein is CASSFPGAGILETQYF. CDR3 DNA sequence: TGTGCCAGCAGCTTTCCAGGGGCTGGGATTTTAGAGACCCAGTACTTC.

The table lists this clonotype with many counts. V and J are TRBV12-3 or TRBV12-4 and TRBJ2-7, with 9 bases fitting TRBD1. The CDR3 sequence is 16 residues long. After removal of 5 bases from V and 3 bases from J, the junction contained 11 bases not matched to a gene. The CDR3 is CASSHRTWTGDYEQYF. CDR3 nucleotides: TGTGCCAGCAGTCACCGTACCTGGACAGGGGACTACGAGCAGTACTTC.

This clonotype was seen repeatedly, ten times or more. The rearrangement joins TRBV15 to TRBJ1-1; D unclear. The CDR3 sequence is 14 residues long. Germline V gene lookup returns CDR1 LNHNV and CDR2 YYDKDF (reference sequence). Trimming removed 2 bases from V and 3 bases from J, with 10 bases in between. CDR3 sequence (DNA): TGTGCCACCAGCAGACTCCGGGGAGACACTGAAGCTTTCTTT. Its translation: CATSRLRGDTEAFF.

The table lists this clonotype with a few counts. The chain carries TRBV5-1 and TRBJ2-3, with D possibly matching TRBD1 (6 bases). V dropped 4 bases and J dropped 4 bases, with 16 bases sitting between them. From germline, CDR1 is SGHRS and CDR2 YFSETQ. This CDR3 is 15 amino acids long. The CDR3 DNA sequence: TGCGCCAGCAGCGCGGACAGCCACTCCGCAGATACGCAGTATTTT. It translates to CASSADSHSADTQYF.

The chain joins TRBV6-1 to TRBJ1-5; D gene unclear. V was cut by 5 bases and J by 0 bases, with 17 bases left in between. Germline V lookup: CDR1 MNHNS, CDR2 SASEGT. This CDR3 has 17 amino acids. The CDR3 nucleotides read TGTGCCAGCAGTCGTCCTAGGACGGTGGATAGCAATCAGCCCCAGCATTTT. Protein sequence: CASSRPRTVDSNQPQHF.

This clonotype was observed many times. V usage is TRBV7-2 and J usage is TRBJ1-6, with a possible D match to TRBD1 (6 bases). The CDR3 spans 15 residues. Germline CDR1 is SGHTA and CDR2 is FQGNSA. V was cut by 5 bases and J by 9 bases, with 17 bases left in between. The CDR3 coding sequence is TGTGCCAGCAGCCTTTTACGGGGGGCGAGTTCACCCCTCCACTTT. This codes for CASSLLRGASSPLHF.

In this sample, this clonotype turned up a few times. In nucleotides, the CDR3 is TGCAGCGTTGTTGTAGGTTGGGCGGGAAAGGGGACCCAGTACTTC. This encodes CSVVVGWAGKGTQYF. This chain links TRBV29-1 with TRBJ2-5; D possibly corresponds to TRBD2 (6 bases). V was shortened by 4 bases and J by 7 bases, with 22 bases between the two germline ends. Germline lookup yields CDR1 SQVTM and CDR2 ANQGSEA. This CDR3 region has 15 residues.

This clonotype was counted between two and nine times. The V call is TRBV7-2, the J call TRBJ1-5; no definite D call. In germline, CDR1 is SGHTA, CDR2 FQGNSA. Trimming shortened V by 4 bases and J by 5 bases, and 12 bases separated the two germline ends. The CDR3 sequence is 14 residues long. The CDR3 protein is CASSSGSWDQPQHF. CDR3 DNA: TGTGCCAGCAGCTCTGGGTCGTGGGATCAGCCCCAGCATTTT.

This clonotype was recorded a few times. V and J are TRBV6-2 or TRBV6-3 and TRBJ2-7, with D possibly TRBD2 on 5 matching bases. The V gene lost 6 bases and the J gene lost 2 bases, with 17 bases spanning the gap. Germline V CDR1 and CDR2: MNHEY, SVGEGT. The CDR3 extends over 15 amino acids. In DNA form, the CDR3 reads TGTGCCAGCAGCTACCCCCACGGGGTTACCTACGAGCAGTACTTC. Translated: CASSYPHGVTYEQYF.

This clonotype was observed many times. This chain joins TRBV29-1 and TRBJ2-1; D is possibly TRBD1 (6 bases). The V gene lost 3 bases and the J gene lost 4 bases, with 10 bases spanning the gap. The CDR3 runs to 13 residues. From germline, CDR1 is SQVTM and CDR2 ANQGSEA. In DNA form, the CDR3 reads TGCAGCGTTGATCCGCAGGGGTACAATGAGCAGTTCTTC. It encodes CSVDPQGYNEQFF.

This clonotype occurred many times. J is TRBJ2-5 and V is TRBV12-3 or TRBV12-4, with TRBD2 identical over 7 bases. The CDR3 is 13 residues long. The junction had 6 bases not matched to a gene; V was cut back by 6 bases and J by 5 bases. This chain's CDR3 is CASRIGGGETQYF. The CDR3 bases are TGTGCCAGCAGGATTGGGGGAGGGGAGACCCAGTACTTC.

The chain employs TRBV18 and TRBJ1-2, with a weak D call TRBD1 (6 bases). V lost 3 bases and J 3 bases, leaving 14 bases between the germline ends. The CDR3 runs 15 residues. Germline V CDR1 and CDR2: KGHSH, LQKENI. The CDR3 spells CASSPGAGADYGYTF. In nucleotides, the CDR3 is TGTGCCAGCTCACCGGGTGCAGGGGCCGACTATGGCTACACCTTC.

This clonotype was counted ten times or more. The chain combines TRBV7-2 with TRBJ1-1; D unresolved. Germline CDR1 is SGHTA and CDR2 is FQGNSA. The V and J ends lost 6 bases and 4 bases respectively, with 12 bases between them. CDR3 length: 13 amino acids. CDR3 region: CASSHGVLTEAFF. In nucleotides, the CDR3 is TGTGCCAGCAGTCACGGGGTACTCACTGAAGCTTTCTTT.

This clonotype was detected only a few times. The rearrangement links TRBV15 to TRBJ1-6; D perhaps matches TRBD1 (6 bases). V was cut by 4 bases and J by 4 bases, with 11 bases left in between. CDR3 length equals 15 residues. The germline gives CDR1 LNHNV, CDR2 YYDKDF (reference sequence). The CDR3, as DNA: TGTGCCACCAGCACCGGGGGGACATATAATTCACCCCTCCACTTT. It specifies CATSTGGTYNSPLHF. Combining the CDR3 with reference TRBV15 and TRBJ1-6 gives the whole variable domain DAMVIQNPRYQVTQFGKPVTLSCSQTLNHNVMYWYQQKSSQAPKLLFHYYDKDFNNEADTPDNFQSRRPNTSFCFLDIRSPGLGDTAMYLCATSTGGTYNSPLHFGNGTRLTVT.